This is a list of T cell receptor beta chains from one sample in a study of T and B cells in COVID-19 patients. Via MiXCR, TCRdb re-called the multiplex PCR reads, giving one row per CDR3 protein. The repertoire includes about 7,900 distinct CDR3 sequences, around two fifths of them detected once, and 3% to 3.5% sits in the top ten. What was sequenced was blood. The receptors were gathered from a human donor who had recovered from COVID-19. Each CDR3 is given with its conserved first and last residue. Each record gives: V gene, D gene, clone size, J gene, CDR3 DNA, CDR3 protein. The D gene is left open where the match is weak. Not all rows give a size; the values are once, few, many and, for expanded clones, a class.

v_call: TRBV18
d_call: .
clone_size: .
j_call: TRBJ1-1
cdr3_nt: TGTGCCAGCTCACCAGTTGGGACGGGAGGCACTGAAGCTTTCTTT
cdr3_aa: CASSPVGTGGTEAFF

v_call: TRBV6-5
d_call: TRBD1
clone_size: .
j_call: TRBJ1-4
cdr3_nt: TGTGCCAGCAGTGCCCAACAGGGGGAAAATGAAAAACTGTTTTTT
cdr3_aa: CASSAQQGENEKLFF

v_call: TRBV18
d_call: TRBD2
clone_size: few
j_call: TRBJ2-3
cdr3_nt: TGTGCCAGCTCACCACCCTCTAGCGGATTCACAGATACGCAGTATTTT
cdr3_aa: CASSPPSSGFTDTQYF

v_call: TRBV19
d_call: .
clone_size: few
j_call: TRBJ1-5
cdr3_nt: TGTGCCAGTAGTATTGTAGGGGGGAGCAATCAGCCCCAGCATTTT
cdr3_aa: CASSIVGGSNQPQHF

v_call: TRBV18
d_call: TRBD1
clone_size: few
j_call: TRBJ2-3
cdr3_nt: TGTGCCAGCTCACCCCAGGGGGCTGCATATACGCAGTATTTT
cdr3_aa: CASSPQGAAYTQYF

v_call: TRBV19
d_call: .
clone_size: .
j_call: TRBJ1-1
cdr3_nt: TGTGCCAGTAGTATAGGACGGTGGCGGATATTGAACACTGAAGCTTTCTTT
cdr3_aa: CASSIGRWRILNTEAFF

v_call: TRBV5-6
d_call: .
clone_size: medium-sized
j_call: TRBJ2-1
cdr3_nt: TGTGCCAGCAGCTTCGGGAACAATGAGCAGTTCTTC
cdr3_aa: CASSFGNNEQFF

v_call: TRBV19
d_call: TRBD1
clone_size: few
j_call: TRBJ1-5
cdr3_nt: TGTGCCAGTAATGGACAGGAGGACAATCAGCCCCAGCATTTT
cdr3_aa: CASNGQEDNQPQHF

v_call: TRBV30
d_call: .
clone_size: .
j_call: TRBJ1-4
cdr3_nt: TGTGCCTGGAGTGTGGCGGGTTATTATGAAAAACTGTTTTTT
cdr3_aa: CAWSVAGYYEKLFF

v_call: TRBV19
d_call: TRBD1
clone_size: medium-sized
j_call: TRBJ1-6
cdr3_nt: TGTGCCAGTAGGGGACAGGGATCGGCTAATTCACCCCTCCACTTT
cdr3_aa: CASRGQGSANSPLHF

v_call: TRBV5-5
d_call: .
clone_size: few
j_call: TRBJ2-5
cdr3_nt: TGTGCCAGCAGCTTTGGCAGGGTCGGTGGGGAGACCCAGTACTTC
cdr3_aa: CASSFGRVGGETQYF